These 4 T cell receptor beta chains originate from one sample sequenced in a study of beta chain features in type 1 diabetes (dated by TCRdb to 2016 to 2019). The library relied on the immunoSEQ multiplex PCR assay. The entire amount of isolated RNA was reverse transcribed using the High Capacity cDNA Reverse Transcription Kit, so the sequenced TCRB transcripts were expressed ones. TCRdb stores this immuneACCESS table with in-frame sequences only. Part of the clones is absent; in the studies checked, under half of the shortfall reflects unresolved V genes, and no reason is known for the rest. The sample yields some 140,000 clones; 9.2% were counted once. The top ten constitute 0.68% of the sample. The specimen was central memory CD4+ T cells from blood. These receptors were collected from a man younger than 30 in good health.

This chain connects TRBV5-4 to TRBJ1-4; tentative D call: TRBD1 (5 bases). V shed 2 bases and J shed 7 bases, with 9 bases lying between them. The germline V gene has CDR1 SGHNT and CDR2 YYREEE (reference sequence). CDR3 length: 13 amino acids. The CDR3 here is CASSFRDSEKLFF. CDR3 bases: TGTGCCAGCAGCTTCCGGGACTCTGAAAAACTGTTTTTT.

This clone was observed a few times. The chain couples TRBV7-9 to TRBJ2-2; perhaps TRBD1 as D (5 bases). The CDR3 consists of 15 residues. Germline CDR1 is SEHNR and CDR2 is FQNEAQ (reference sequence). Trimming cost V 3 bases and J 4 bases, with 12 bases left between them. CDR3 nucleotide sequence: TGTGCCAGCAGCTTTCGGCAGGGCGGCACCGGGGAGCTGTTTTTT. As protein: CASSFRQGGTGELFF.

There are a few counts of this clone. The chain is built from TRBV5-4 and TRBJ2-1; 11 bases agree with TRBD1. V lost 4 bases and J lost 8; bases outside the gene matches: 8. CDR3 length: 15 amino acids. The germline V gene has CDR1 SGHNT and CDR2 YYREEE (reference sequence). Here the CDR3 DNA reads TGTGCCAGCAGCCCTACAGGACAGGGGGCGTATGAGCAGTTCTTC. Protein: CASSPTGQGAYEQFF.

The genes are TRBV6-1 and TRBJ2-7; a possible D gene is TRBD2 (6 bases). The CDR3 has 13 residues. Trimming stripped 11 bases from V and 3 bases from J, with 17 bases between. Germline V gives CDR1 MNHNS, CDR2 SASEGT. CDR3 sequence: CAVGRHIGYEQYF. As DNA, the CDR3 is TGTGCCGTGGGGAGGCACATTGGCTACGAGCAGTACTTC.